This T cell receptor (beta chain) emerged from a study of T cell changes during pregnancy in multiple sclerosis. V was shortened by 2 bases and J by 7 bases, with 14 bases between the two germline ends. The CDR3 sequence is 14 residues long. Germline V gene data show CDR1 as GTSNPN and CDR2 as SVGIG (reference sequence). Libraries were prepared by immunoSEQ multiplex PCR; TCRdb keeps only in-frame clonotypes and omits some of them. The sample lists 25,000 to 35,000 clones, 90% seen once, with roughly 0.42% in the top ten. The chain links TRBV30 to TRBJ1-4, with D unclear. The material sequenced was CD4+ T cells from peripheral blood mononuclear cells, taken in the second trimester of pregnancy. The receptor comes from a female donor in good health, enrolled as a control in a pregnancy study. The CDR3 DNA sequence: TGTGCCTGGAGTTTATCCGGTTTCGGTGAAAAACTGTTTTTT. It specifies CAWSLSGFGEKLFF.